The entry below describes one T cell receptor (beta chain). The study counted Cohort 3 donors as recovered given two negative PCRs, clearance, or symptom resolution. The CDR3 is made up of 15 amino acids. Trimming took off 0 bases at V and 4 bases at J, with 12 bases between the two ends. Looked up from germline, CDR1 is MGHRA and CDR2 is YSYEKL. The data belong to a study of blood T cell repertoires in COVID-19. Assay: immunoSEQ multiplex PCR; the TCRdb copy retains only in-frame clones and omits some. Among about 190,000 clones listed, about 88% were seen once. The chain uses TRBV4-1 and TRBJ2-5, with D possibly TRBD2 on 6 matching bases. Sequenced: PBMCs or T cells enriched from blood (not recorded which). This receptor was identified in a woman under 40 who had recovered from COVID-19. The CDR3 region has the DNA TGCGCCAGCAGCCAAGATTCACGTAGCGGAGAGACCCAGTACTTC. It yields the protein CASSQDSRSGETQYF.